The sequence of this T cell receptor beta chain was determined in a study of identical twins. Template switching added a universal primer site, and cDNA bore unique molecular identifiers. TCRdb re-derived calls from the 5' RACE reads in MiXCR, one entry per CDR3 protein. The repertoire consists of 250,000 to 300,000 distinct CDR3 sequences, with 7.5% to 9.5% occurring once and the leading ten covering around 7.1%. Germline loops: CDR1 MNHEY, CDR2 SMNVEV (reference sequence). This CDR3 has 11 residues. V was clipped by 8 bases and J by 4 bases, with 8 bases between them. This same sample was also taken into another study, of yellow fever vaccine responses in identical twins.

The rearrangement uses TRBV27 and TRBJ1-1; D gene uncertain. This sequence originates from a woman between 18 and 29 years old in good health. The source material was CD8+ T cells sorted from blood. CDR3 DNA: TGTGCCAGCGGAAAGATCACTGAAGCTTTCTTT. Protein product: CASGKITEAFF.